Below are 5 T cell receptor beta chains sequenced from a single sample in a study of CD8+ T cells in alopecia areata. Investigators isolated RNA and reverse transcribed it into cDNA to act as the sequencing template. Here immunoSEQ multiplex PCR was the method, and the copy in TCRdb shows in-frame clones only, minus some. Of a few hundred thousand clones listed, around two fifths are singletons. Treatment described: oral pan-JAK inhibitor, 5-10 mg twice daily. The material sequenced was CD4+ T cells sorted from blood, taken between weeks 30 and 35, from a patient treated with tofacitinib. These TCRs come from a human donor with alopecia areata.

The V call is TRBV6-5, the J call TRBJ1-1, with unresolved D. This CDR3 is 15 amino acids long. V shed 2 bases and J shed 2 bases, with 12 bases lying between them. Germline CDR1 and CDR2: MNHEY and SVGAGI. For the CDR3, the DNA is TGTGCCAGCAGTTACGCCGGCACAATTAACACTGAAGCTTTCTTT. Protein product: CASSYAGTINTEAFF.

The genes are TRBV5-1 and TRBJ2-7; maybe TRBD1 (6 bases). Per the germline V gene, CDR1 is SGHRS and CDR2 is YFSETQ. The CDR3 is made up of 16 amino acids. With 4 bases removed from V and 6 bases from J, the gap between germline ends came to 23 bases. CDR3 bases: TGCGCCAGCAGCCTTACCCCGGACAGCTCGGGCGGCGAGCAGTACTTC. Residues: CASSLTPDSSGGEQYF.

V usage is TRBV5-1 and J usage is TRBJ2-6; D is unresolved. This CDR3 has 16 residues. The V gene's germline CDR1 is SGHRS and CDR2 YFSETQ. The V and J ends lost 2 bases and 0 bases respectively, with 9 bases between them. The CDR3 sequence: CASSLRQISGANVLTF. CDR3 coding DNA: TGCGCCAGCAGCTTAAGGCAGATCTCTGGGGCCAACGTCCTGACTTTC.

This clone is a singleton in its sample. The chain carries TRBV11-2 and TRBJ2-7, with unresolved D. Germline loops: CDR1 SGHAT, CDR2 FQNNGV. This CDR3 is 13 amino acids long. Trimming removed 3 bases at V and 2 bases at J, with 8 bases between. The CDR3: CASSFDVTYEQYF. As DNA, the CDR3 is TGTGCCAGCAGCTTCGACGTTACCTACGAGCAGTACTTC.

This chain uses TRBV29-1 with TRBJ2-7; a possible D gene is TRBD2 (5 bases). The ends were cut back, 4 bases at V and 2 bases at J, with 9 bases in the middle. The CDR3 is 12 residues long. The germline gives CDR1 SQVTM, CDR2 ANQGSEA. The CDR3 here is CSVGPGTYEQYF. DNA for the CDR3: TGCAGCGTTGGCCCCGGGACCTACGAGCAGTACTTC.